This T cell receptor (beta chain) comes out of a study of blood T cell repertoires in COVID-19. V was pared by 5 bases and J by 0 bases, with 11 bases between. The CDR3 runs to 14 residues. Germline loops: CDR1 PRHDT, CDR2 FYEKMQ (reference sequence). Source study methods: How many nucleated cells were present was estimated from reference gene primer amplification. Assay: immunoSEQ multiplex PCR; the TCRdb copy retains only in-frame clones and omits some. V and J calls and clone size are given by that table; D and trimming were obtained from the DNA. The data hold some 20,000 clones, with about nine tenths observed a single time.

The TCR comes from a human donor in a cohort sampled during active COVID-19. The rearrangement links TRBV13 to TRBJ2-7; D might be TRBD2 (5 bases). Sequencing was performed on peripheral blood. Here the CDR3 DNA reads TGTGCCAGCAGCCCCTTGGGGAGCTCCTACGAGCAGTACTTC. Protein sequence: CASSPLGSSYEQYF.